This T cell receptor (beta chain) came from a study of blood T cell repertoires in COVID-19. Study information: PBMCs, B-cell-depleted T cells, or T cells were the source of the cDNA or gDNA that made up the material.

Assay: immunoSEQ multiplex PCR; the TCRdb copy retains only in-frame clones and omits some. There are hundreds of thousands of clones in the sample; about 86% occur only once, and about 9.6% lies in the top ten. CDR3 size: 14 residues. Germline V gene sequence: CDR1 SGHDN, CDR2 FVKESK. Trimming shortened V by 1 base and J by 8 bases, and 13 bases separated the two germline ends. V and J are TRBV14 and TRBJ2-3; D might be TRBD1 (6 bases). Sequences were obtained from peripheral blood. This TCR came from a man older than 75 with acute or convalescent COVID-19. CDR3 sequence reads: CASSQAVGGFTQYF. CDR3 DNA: TGTGCCAGCAGCCAAGCTGTAGGGGGTTTTACGCAGTATTTT.